The clone carrying this TCR beta chain came up a few times. Antigen specificity is unknown. This sample stems from a study of radiation and T cells in renal cell carcinoma. For the study at large: Nephrectomy followed 15 Gy stereotactic body radiation by 4 weeks. Study conclusions and caveats: In blood, top tumor clones expanded by 2 weeks, shrinking by 4. Without pretreatment biopsies, baseline tumor clonotype presence was undetermined.

This CDR3 is built from 15 residues. Germline assignment: CDR1 LGHNA and CDR2 YNFKEQ. V was pared by 1 base and J by 0 bases, with 9 bases between. Time point in this sample: baseline pretreatment blood. Treatment in this sample: 15 Gy SBRT to primary tumor, nephrectomy 4 weeks later. Blood was sampled at baseline, 2 weeks and 4 weeks after SBRT. Measured with immunoSEQ multiplex PCR; TCRdb has only the in-frame clones, and not every one. This sample carries some 150,000 clones, 83% of them seen once, and the ten largest clones take under 30%. The chain has TRBV4-2 and TRBJ1-1, with D possibly TRBD1 on 6 matching bases. This receptor was taken from a woman aged 50 to 65 with renal cell carcinoma. Specimen: blood, collected from a patient whose treatment included radiotherapy and nephrectomy. In DNA form, the CDR3 reads TGTGCCAGCAGCCAAGTTCCAGGGGTGAACACTGAAGCTTTCTTT. It yields the protein CASSQVPGVNTEAFF.